This T cell receptor beta chain was sequenced in a study of monozygotic twins with inflammatory bowel disease (dated 2019 in TCRdb). Describing the broader study: A total of about 28 monozygotic twin pairs were included in the full study, comprising nine German pairs (four IBD-concordant, five IBD-discordant) and 19 IBD-discordant Danish pairs. Each individual had, on average, about 151 000 unique TCRalpha sequences and 181 000 unique TCRbeta sequences available for analysis. Within discordant pairs, disease-associated traits were sought mainly by comparing IBD patients with their genetically identical healthy co-twins. What the research found in general, with its limitations: Distinction between different T cell subtypes could not be achieved in the analysis. Repertoire similarity did not differ between concordant and discordant twins, which could be due to limited statistical power. IBD patients had lower TCRbeta repertoire diversity, measured by the inverse Simpson index, than their healthy co-twins. No single strong signal or clonotype linked to IBD turned up in the results, so the idea that one exists was not supported. Because patients received different immunosuppressive treatments, the repertoires may have picked up extra background noise and variability between individuals. Fewer clonotypes were shared with other individuals by IBD patients than by healthy twins, most markedly in patients showing signs of disease activity.

Receptor libraries were prepared by 5' RACE. For each TCR library, 3,500 to 4,000 ng of total RNA was used. For each sample, cDNA synthesis was carried out in eight separate reactions using SMARTScribe reverse transcriptase. During cDNA synthesis, template switching introduced unique molecular identifiers that contained a 6-nucleotide sample barcode. TCRalpha and TCRbeta cDNA was amplified in two nested PCRs of around 15 and 9 cycles, and bead purification was carried out after each PCR. Before amplification, cDNA was treated with uracil DNA-glycosylase and purified using the QIAquick PCR purification kit. The second PCR added Illumina TruSeq-compatible adapters along with sample-specific barcodes. Library quality and concentration were assessed using TapeStation and Qubit, and approximately 5 ng of each library was pooled. Sequencing of the pooled libraries was done on an Illumina HiSeq2500 single-index Rapid Run using custom sequencing primers and 2 x 100 bp reads. Under the source paper's analysis protocol: MiGEC version 1.2.6 was used for UMI-based consensus assembly to correct PCR and sequencing errors. MiXCR version 2.1.1 handled V(D)J alignment, clonotype assembly and CDR3 extraction. Normalisation of gene usage, clonotype sharing and MAIT/NKT TCR abundance was achieved by analysing the top 1000, 10 000 and 20 000 clonotypes per sample. Diversity was computed as the inverse Simpson index with the vegan R package after downsampling to 27 000 UMIs. Statistical testing used paired Mann-Whitney U tests on the discordant twin pairs and applied Benjamini-Hochberg correction for multiple testing. TCRdb reprocessed the sequencing reads and holds a single record per CDR3 protein sequence, with no DNA. The V and J calls and clone size are TCRdb's, not the authors'. This sample's clone table shows some 400,000 distinct CDR3 sequences. Jointly, the top ten make up about 2.6% of the sample.

Details on this clonotype: The clone's antigen remains unknown.

CDR3 length: 14 amino acids, cysteine to phenylalanine. The DNA sequence is not available. From each donor, a roughly 2.7 ml peripheral blood sample was collected into PAXgene tubes and kept at -80 degrees C. Without T cell sorting, total RNA was isolated from whole blood using the PAXgene blood miRNA kit on an automated QIAcube. Peripheral blood from monozygotic twin pairs concordant or discordant for inflammatory bowel disease was subjected to deep TCRalpha and TCRbeta repertoire profiling with unique molecular barcoding. For every twin pair, smoking habits were documented, and each individual was categorised as a current, former or never smoker.

The source material was blood. This clonotype was sampled from a human donor with ulcerative colitis or Crohn's disease, or a healthy co-twin of an affected twin (not recorded which). The chain is encoded by TRBV12-3 or TRBV12-4 joined to TRBJ2-5; the D call from TCRdb, TRBD2, cannot be confirmed without DNA. The CDR3 region: CASSFGSGVETQYF.